This is a list of T cell receptor beta chains from one sample in a study of blood T cell repertoires in COVID-19. TCRdb's table, derived via immunoSEQ multiplex PCR, lists solely in-frame clones and lacks some. The data contain 200,000 or so clones, roughly 80% of them singletons. Sequenced sample: peripheral blood. These receptors were obtained from a man aged 55 to 70 with active or convalescent COVID-19. CDR3s include the opening cysteine and the closing phenylalanine or tryptophan. The order of the fields is CDR3 length, V gene, D gene, J gene, CDR3 DNA, CDR3 protein. D genes are given only for firm matches.

cdr3_length: 15; v_call: TRBV5-1; d_call: TRBD1; j_call: TRBJ2-3; cdr3_nt: TGCGCCAGCACCTCTAGGACAGGAGACACAGATACGCAGTATTTT; cdr3_aa: CASTSRTGDTDTQYF
cdr3_length: 15; v_call: TRBV7-2; d_call: NA; j_call: TRBJ2-1; cdr3_nt: TGTGCCAGCAGCTTAGGAGGGAGGGGGGGCAATGAGCAGTTCTTC; cdr3_aa: CASSLGGRGGNEQFF
cdr3_length: 12; v_call: TRBV4-2; d_call: NA; j_call: TRBJ2-1; cdr3_nt: TGTGCCAGCAGCCAAGCGTACAATGAGCAGTTCTTC; cdr3_aa: CASSQAYNEQFF
cdr3_length: 14; v_call: TRBV27; d_call: TRBD2; j_call: TRBJ2-7; cdr3_nt: TGTGCCAGCAGTCCAAGCGGGACCCTCTACGAGCAGTACTTC; cdr3_aa: CASSPSGTLYEQYF
cdr3_length: 18; v_call: TRBV7-9; d_call: TRBD2; j_call: TRBJ2-3; cdr3_nt: TGTGCCAGCAGCTTAGCGCGAACTAGCGGGGGTAGCACAGATACGCAGTATTTT; cdr3_aa: CASSLARTSGGSTDTQYF
cdr3_length: 15; v_call: TRBV28; d_call: TRBD2; j_call: TRBJ2-1; cdr3_nt: TGTGCCAGCAGTTTGCCTGGGACTACAATGCGGGAGCAGTTCTTC; cdr3_aa: CASSLPGTTMREQFF
cdr3_length: 14; v_call: TRBV30; d_call: NA; j_call: TRBJ2-7; cdr3_nt: TGTGCCTGGAGTGATGGTATTCCGGCCTACGAGCAGTACTTC; cdr3_aa: CAWSDGIPAYEQYF
cdr3_length: 16; v_call: TRBV5-4; d_call: TRBD2; j_call: TRBJ2-3; cdr3_nt: TGTGCCAGCAGCTCAGGCACTAGCGGTTCCACAGATACGCAGTATTTT; cdr3_aa: CASSSGTSGSTDTQYF
cdr3_length: 11; v_call: TRBV29-1; d_call: NA; j_call: TRBJ2-1; cdr3_nt: TGCAGCGGCGGACTGTACAATGAGCAGTTCTTC; cdr3_aa: CSGGLYNEQFF
cdr3_length: 15; v_call: TRBV28; d_call: NA; j_call: TRBJ1-2; cdr3_nt: TGTGCCAGCAGTCCCCAGTGGGGAGTAAGCTATGGCTACACCTTC; cdr3_aa: CASSPQWGVSYGYTF
cdr3_length: 14; v_call: TRBV18; d_call: NA; j_call: TRBJ2-5; cdr3_nt: TGTGCCAGCTCACCATTCCCGGACCAAGAGACCCAGTACTTC; cdr3_aa: CASSPFPDQETQYF
cdr3_length: 18; v_call: TRBV27; d_call: TRBD2; j_call: TRBJ2-1; cdr3_nt: TGTGCCAGCAGTTTTAGGCCGCCAGCGCTAGCGGGACAAAATGAGCAGTTCTTC; cdr3_aa: CASSFRPPALAGQNEQFF